The rows below give T cell receptor beta chains drawn from one sample of a study of a mutant IDH1 vaccine in newly diagnosed glioma. Clones were read by immunoSEQ multiplex PCR, and TCRdb kept only the in-frame ones, dropping some. Of approximately 50,000 clones listed, approximately 79% were seen once; the top ten hold 6.7%. Antigen specificity for these receptors is unknown. Sample: PBMCs, taken from a glioma patient whose treatment included an IDH1 peptide vaccine. Receptor source: a man between 35 and 55 years old with glioma. Each CDR3 is given with its conserved first and last residue. The D gene is left open where the match is weak. Some rows have no size entry. The others give once, few or many, or a class for an expanded clone.

>TRBD1|NA|TRBJ1-1|TRBV2
TGTGCCAGCAGTGAATACAGGGGGCACGCTGAAGCTTTCTTT
CASSEYRGHAEAFF
>TRBD1|NA|TRBJ1-1|TRBV2
TGTGCCAGCAGTGCCCGAGGGGGCGCTAACACTGAAGCTTTCTTT
CASSARGGANTEAFF
>TRBD2|NA|TRBJ2-3|TRBV29-1
TGCAGCGTTGAAGGGACTAGCGGGGGTAGCACAGATACGCAGTATTTT
CSVEGTSGGSTDTQYF
>TRBD1|few|TRBJ2-1|TRBV9
TGTGCCAGCAGCGTTCAGACAGGGCGCTCCTACAATGAGCAGTTCTTC
CASSVQTGRSYNEQFF
>TRBD2|NA|TRBJ2-1|TRBV7-8
TGTGCCAGCAGCCCCTGGACTAGCGGGGGGAATGAGCAGTTCTTC
CASSPWTSGGNEQFF
>NA|few|TRBJ2-7|TRBV29-1
TGCAGCGTTGTTAAGCAGGAGAGGTCCTACGAGCAGTACTTC
CSVVKQERSYEQYF
>NA|NA|TRBJ1-5|TRBV27
TGTGCCAGCAGATGGAAAGATAGCAATCAGCCCCAGCATTTT
CASRWKDSNQPQHF
>NA|NA|TRBJ2-1|TRBV2
TGTGCCAGCAGTGAAGGTACGACTCTTGGCGTTGAGCAGTTCTTC
CASSEGTTLGVEQFF
>NA|NA|TRBJ2-7|TRBV14
TGTGCCAGCCGGGACGGCAACTACGAGCAGTACTTC
CASRDGNYEQYF
>NA|NA|TRBJ1-2|TRBV9
TGTGCCAGCAGCCCAACCGTAGGAGGGACTTATGGCTACACCTTC
CASSPTVGGTYGYTF
>TRBD1|NA|TRBJ1-2|TRBV5-6
TGTGCCAGTTACAGGGGGGGCAGCTATGGCTACACCTTC
CASYRGGSYGYTF
>NA|NA|TRBJ2-4|TRBV7-9
TGTGCCAGCAGCCGTACCTCCGGGACATCGAGCATTCAGTACTTC
CASSRTSGTSSIQYF
>TRBD2|NA|TRBJ2-3|TRBV2
TGTGCCAGCAGTGGGGGAGAGGGATGGGGAGCGGGGGGCACAGATACGCAGTATTTT
CASSGGEGWGAGGTDTQYF
>TRBD2|NA|TRBJ2-5|TRBV9
TGTGCCAGCAGCGTAGTAGCGGGGGCGGGGGAAGAGACCCAGTACTTC
CASSVVAGAGEETQYF
>NA|NA|TRBJ1-5|TRBV6-1
TGTGCCAGCGGCGTCGAGCCCCAGCATTTT
CASGVEPQHF
>NA|NA|TRBJ1-5|TRBV19
TGTGCCAGTTCCGGGACGGGCAATCAGCCCCAGCATTTT
CASSGTGNQPQHF
>NA|NA|TRBJ2-3|TRBV25-1
TGTGCCAGCAGTGATCAGAGCGGCCACACAGATACGCAGTATTTT
CASSDQSGHTDTQYF
>NA|few|TRBJ2-7|TRBV6-1
TGTGCCAGCAGTGCATGGGGGGATGGCTACGAGCAGTACTTC
CASSAWGDGYEQYF
>NA|NA|TRBJ2-3|TRBV12-5
TGTGCTAGTGGTTTGGTACCCCCCACAGATACGCAGTATTTT
CASGLVPPTDTQYF
>NA|NA|TRBJ1-2|TRBV6-1
TGTGCCAGCAGTGCATGGTCTGGCTACACCTTC
CASSAWSGYTF
>TRBD2|NA|TRBJ2-3|TRBV4-1
TGCGCCAGCAGCCAAGCTAGCGGGAGCCTCGCTAGCACAGATACGCAGTATTTT
CASSQASGSLASTDTQYF
>NA|NA|TRBJ1-1|TRBV7-3
TGTGCCAGCAGCTCTGCTCCTGACGCCACTGAAGCTTTCTTT
CASSSAPDATEAFF
>TRBD1|NA|TRBJ2-5|TRBV5-1
TGCGCCAGCAGCTTGGCCGGATCAGGGGGCGGGCAGACCCAGTACTTC
CASSLAGSGGGQTQYF
>TRBD2|NA|TRBJ2-4|TRBV7-2
TGTGCCAGCAGGACTAGCGGGGGGGCTATAGACATTCAGTACTTC
CASRTSGGAIDIQYF
>NA|NA|TRBJ1-4|TRBV6-5
TGTGCCAGCAGTTATGATGATTCGGGGGGGAGGAAACTGTTTTTT
CASSYDDSGGRKLFF
>TRBD1|NA|TRBJ1-4|TRBV10-1
TGCGCCAGCAGTGACGGACAGGATAGCGAAAAACTGTTTTTT
CASSDGQDSEKLFF
>TRBD1|NA|TRBJ1-5|TRBV19
TGTGCCAGTAGTTCCGACAGGGGGGGAAATCAGCCCCAGCATTTT
CASSSDRGGNQPQHF
>NA|NA|TRBJ1-1|TRBV11-2
TGTGCCAGCAGCTCCGAAGGAGTTGTTGGGGCCATGTGGACTGAAGCTTTCTTT
CASSSEGVVGAMWTEAFF
>NA|NA|TRBJ1-2|TRBV7-8
TGTGCCAGCAGCCTGGTTCGGAGCAACTATGGCTACACCTTC
CASSLVRSNYGYTF
>NA|NA|TRBJ1-1|TRBV6-1
TGTGCCAGCAGCCCCGACCGATTCATGAACACTGAAGCTTTCTTT
CASSPDRFMNTEAFF
>NA|NA|TRBJ2-1|TRBV7-9
TGTGCCAGCAGCTACTACAGGAAGCCCACAGATGAGCAGTTCTTC
CASSYYRKPTDEQFF
>NA|NA|TRBJ1-5|TRBV5-6
TGTGCCAGCAGCTTGCAGGGTTTTGATCAGCCCCAGCATTTT
CASSLQGFDQPQHF
>TRBD1|NA|TRBJ1-2|TRBV5-6
TGTGCCAGCAGTCCCCAGGGGGCTGGCTATGGCTACACCTTC
CASSPQGAGYGYTF
>NA|NA|TRBJ2-2|TRBV2
TGTGCCAGCAGTGACTATCTCACCGGGGAGCTGTTTTTT
CASSDYLTGELFF
>NA|NA|TRBJ1-2|TRBV2
TGTGCCATTCTCGAGGTCGCCACAGAGAACTATGGCTACACCTTC
CAILEVATENYGYTF
>NA|NA|TRBJ1-5|TRBV5-8
TGTGCCAGCAGGCCGGCTGGCACGCTCCAGCATTTT
CASRPAGTLQHF
>TRBD1|NA|TRBJ2-7|TRBV29-1
TGCAGCGTTGTGAGACAGGGGGCTCGGAAGCAGTACTTC
CSVVRQGARKQYF
>NA|NA|TRBJ1-1|TRBV5-6
TGTGCCAGCAGCTTGGCGGGGGTCACTGAAGCTTTCTTT
CASSLAGVTEAFF
>NA|NA|TRBJ1-4|TRBV2
TGTGCCAGCATTGGGGGCGGTGAAAAACTGTTTTTT
CASIGGGEKLFF
>NA|few|TRBJ1-5|TRBV27
TGTGCCAGCAAACAGGGAGGTCAGCCCCAGCATTTT
CASKQGGQPQHF
>NA|NA|TRBJ2-5|TRBV18
TGTGCCAGCTCACTGGGGACCGCCGGGGAGACCCAGTACTTC
CASSLGTAGETQYF
>TRBD2|NA|TRBJ2-1|TRBV19
TGTGCCAGTAGTATTAATTCGGGACTAGCGGGGGATATGGAGCAGTTCTTC
CASSINSGLAGDMEQFF
>NA|NA|TRBJ2-7|TRBV5-6
TGTGCCAGCAGCTTGAACATAAACTACGAGCAGTACTTC
CASSLNINYEQYF
>NA|NA|TRBJ1-5|TRBV18
TGTGCCAGCTCGGACTCAGGGGATCAGCCCCAGCATTTT
CASSDSGDQPQHF
>NA|NA|TRBJ1-2|TRBV4-2
TGTGCCAGCAGCCAAGATTGGTCCGGGAGCAAGAGATGGGGCTACACCTTC
CASSQDWSGSKRWGYTF
>TRBD2|NA|TRBJ2-5|TRBV27
TGTGCCAGCAGTTTATTGACTAGCGGGGGGCGTATATCTCAAGAGACCCAGTACTTC
CASSLLTSGGRISQETQYF
>NA|once|TRBJ1-2|TRBV19
TGTGCCAGTAAGCCCAAGGACCGTGGCTATGGCTACACCTTC
CASKPKDRGYGYTF
>NA|NA|TRBJ2-5|TRBV9
TGTGCCAGCAGCGTTACAGGATTGCAAGAGACCCAGTACTTC
CASSVTGLQETQYF
>TRBD1|NA|TRBJ2-1|TRBV5-1
TGCGCCAGCGGCGGACAGGGCTTGAGCAATGAGCAGTTCTTC
CASGGQGLSNEQFF
>TRBD1|few|TRBJ1-5|TRBV6-1
TGTGCCAGTCTAGGGGTGGGGACAGGGAATCAGCCCCAGCATTTT
CASLGVGTGNQPQHF
>NA|NA|TRBJ1-5|TRBV2
TGTGCCAGCAGTGGTGGACCCCCGGGGAATCAGCCCCAGCATTTT
CASSGGPPGNQPQHF
>TRBD1|NA|TRBJ1-6|TRBV30
TGTGCCTGGAGTCGGGACAGTAATAATTCACCCCTCCACTTT
CAWSRDSNNSPLHF